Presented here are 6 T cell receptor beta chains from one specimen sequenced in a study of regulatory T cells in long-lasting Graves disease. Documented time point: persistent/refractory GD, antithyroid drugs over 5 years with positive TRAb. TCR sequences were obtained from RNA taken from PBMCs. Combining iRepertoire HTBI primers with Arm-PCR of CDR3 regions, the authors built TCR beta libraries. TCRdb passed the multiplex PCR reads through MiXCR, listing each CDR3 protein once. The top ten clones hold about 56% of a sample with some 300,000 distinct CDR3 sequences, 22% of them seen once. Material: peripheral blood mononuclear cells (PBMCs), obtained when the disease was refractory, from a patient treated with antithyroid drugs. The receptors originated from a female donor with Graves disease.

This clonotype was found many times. CDR3 nucleotides: TGTGCCAGCAGCTTGGGCAGAATCTCACGCGAGCAGTACTTC. This codes for CASSLGRISREQYF. The rearrangement uses TRBV5-6 and TRBJ2-7, with no clear D. The CDR3 is made up of 14 amino acids. CDR1 is SGHDT and CDR2 is YYEEEE in the germline V gene. V gave up 0 bases and J gave up 6 bases, with 13 bases separating them. Complete variable domain (other parts from reference TRBV5-6 and TRBJ2-7): DAGVTQSPTHLIKTRGQQVTLRCSPKSGHDTVSWYQQALGQGPQFIFQYYEEEERQRGNFPDRFSGHQFPNYSSELNVNALLLGDSALYLCASSLGRISREQYFGPGTRLTVT.

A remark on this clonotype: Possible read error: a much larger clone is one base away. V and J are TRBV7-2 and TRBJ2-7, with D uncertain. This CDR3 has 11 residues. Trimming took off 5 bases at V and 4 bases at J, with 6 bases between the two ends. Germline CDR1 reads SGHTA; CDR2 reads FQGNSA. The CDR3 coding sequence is TGTGCCAGCAGCGTCCTGTACGAGCAGTACTTC. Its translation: CASSVLYEQYF.

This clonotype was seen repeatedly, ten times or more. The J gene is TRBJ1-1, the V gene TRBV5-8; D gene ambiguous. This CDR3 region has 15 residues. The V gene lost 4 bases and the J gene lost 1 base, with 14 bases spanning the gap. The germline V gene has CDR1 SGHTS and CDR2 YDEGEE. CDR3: CASSLLGRENTEAFF. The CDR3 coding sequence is TGTGCCAGCAGCCTCCTCGGACGGGAGAACACTGAAGCTTTCTTT.

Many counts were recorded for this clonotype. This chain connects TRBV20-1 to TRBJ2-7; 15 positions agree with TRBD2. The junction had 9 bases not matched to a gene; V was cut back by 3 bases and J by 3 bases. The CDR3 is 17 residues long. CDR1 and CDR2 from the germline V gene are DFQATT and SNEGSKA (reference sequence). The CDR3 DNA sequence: TGCAGTGCTAGGGGGGGACTAGCGGGAGGTGTAGGCTACGAGCAGTACTTC. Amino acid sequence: CSARGGLAGGVGYEQYF.

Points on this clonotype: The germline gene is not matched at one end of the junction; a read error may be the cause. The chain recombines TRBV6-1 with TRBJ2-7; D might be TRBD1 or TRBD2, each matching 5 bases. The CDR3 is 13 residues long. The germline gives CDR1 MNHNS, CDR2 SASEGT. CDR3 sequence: CANSPRDPYEQYF. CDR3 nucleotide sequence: TGTGCCAACAGTCCCAGGGACCCCTACGAGCAGTACTTC.

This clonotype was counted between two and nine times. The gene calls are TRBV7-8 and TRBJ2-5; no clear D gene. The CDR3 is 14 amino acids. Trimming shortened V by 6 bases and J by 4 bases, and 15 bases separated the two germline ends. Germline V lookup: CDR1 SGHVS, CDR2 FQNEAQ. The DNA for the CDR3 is TGTGCCAGCAGGGCAGTCAGGTTCGGAGAGACCCAGTACTTC. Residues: CASRAVRFGETQYF.